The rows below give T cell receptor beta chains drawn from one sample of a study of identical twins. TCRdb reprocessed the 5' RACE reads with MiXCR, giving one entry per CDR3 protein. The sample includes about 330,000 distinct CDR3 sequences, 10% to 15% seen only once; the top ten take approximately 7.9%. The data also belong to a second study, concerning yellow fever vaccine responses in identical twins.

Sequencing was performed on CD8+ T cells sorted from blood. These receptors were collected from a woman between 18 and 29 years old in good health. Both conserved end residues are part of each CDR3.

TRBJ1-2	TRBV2	CAKRQLPYGYTF
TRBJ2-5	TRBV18	CASPGQETQYF
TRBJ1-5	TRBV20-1	CSAGLGYSNQPQHF
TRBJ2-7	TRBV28	CASSPRGKSYEQYF
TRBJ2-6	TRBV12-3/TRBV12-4	CASIGRTGDISGANVLTF
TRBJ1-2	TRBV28	CASSIGQLDYGYTF
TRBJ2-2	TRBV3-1	CASSQAFAGGTGELFF
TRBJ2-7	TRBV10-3	CAINHSGTGGVEQYF
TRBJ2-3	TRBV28	CASSARLGADTQYF
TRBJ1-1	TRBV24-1	CATSDLGSAEAFF
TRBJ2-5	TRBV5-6	CASSEFALGGAGETQYF
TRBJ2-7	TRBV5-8	CASSFVLEDVEQYF
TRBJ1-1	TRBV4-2	CASRLLESANTEAFF
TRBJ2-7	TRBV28	CASGARTPYEQYF
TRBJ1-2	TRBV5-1	CASSPLRGYTF
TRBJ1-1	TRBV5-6	CASSWGDSNTEAFF